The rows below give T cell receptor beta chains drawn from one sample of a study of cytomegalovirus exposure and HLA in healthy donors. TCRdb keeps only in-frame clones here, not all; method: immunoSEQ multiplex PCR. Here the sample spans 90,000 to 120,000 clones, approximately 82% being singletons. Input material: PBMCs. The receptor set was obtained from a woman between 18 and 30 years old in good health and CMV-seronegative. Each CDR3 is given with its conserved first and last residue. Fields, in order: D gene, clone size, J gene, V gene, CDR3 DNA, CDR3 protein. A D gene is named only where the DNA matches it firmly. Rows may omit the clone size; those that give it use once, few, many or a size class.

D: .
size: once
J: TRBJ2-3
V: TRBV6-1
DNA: TGTGCCAGCAGTGAAGCGCTTCAGGGAAATACGCAGTATTTT
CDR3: CASSEALQGNTQYF

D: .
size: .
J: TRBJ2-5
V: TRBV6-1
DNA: TGTGCCAGCAGACCTGAGACAGAGTACCAAGAGACCCAGTACTTC
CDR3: CASRPETEYQETQYF

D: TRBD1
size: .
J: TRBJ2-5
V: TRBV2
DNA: TGTGCCAGCAGGGGAAACAGGGGTTGGGAGACCCAGTACTTC
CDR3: CASRGNRGWETQYF

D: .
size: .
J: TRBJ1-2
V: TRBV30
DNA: TGTGCCTGGAGTAGGCAGGGTTATGGCTACACCTTC
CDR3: CAWSRQGYGYTF

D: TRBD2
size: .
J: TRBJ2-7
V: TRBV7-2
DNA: TGTGCCAGCAGCTTAGCAGGGGCTAGCGGGTACGAGCAGTACTTC
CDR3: CASSLAGASGYEQYF

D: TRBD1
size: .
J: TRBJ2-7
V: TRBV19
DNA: TGTGCCAGTAGTCTAAGGACAGGGTCCCTTTACGAGCAGTACTTC
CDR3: CASSLRTGSLYEQYF

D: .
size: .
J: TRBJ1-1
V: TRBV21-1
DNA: TGTGCCAGCAGCTCCTGGGGAGTGTCTCCGGGACAGGGAACCATGAACACTGAAGCTTTCTTT
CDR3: CASSSWGVSPGQGTMNTEAFF

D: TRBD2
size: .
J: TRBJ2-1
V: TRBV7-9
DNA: TGTGCCAGCATCGGAAACGCTGGACTAGGCAATGAGCAGTTCTTC
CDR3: CASIGNAGLGNEQFF

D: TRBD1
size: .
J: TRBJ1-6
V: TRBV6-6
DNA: TGTGCCAGCAGTCCCGGGACAGGGGGCGCGAGTTCACCCCTCCACTTT
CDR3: CASSPGTGGASSPLHF

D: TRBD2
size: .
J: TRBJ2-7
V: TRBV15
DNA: TGTGCCACCAGCAGTATACCGGGACTAGCGCCTTACGAGCAGTACTTC
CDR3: CATSSIPGLAPYEQYF

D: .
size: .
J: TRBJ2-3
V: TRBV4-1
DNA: TGCGCCAGCAGCCAAGGCGTCCGTAGCACAGATACGCAGTATTTT
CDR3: CASSQGVRSTDTQYF

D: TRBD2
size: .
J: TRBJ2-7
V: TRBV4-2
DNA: TGTGCCAGCAGCCAAGACCCTAGCGGGGGGGTAGGAGACGAGCAGTACTTC
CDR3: CASSQDPSGGVGDEQYF

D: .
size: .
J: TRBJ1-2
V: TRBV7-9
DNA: TGTGCCAGCAGCCAGGAGACCAGGGGATCTGGCTACACCTTC
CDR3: CASSQETRGSGYTF

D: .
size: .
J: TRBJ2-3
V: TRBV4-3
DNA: TGCGCCAGCAGCCAGGCCCGTGGCTCCACAGATACGCAGTATTTT
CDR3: CASSQARGSTDTQYF

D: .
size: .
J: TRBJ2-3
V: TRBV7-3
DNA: TGTGCCAGCAGCTTAACTCGGACAGACACAGATACGCAGTATTTT
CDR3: CASSLTRTDTDTQYF

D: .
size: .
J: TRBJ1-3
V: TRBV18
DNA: TGTGCCAGCTCACCACGACAGGCGACCTCTGGAAACACCATATATTTT
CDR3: CASSPRQATSGNTIYF

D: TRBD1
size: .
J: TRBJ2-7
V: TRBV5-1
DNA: TGCGCCAGCAGACTAATCCTGACAGGGAACGAGCAGTACTTC
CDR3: CASRLILTGNEQYF

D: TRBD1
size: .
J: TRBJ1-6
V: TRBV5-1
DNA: TGCGCCAGCAGCGCGGGGACAGGGCCCAGATCACCCCTCCACTTT
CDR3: CASSAGTGPRSPLHF

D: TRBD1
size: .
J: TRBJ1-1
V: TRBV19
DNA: TGTGCCAGTAGTTCTCGGACAGGGAACACTGAAGCTTTCTTT
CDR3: CASSSRTGNTEAFF

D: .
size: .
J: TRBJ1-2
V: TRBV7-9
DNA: TGTGCCAGCAGCCGGGGGGAGGGAGCCCACTATGGCTACACCTTC
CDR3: CASSRGEGAHYGYTF

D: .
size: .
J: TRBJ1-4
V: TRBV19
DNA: TGTGCCAGTAGCCGAGCATATAGGACAGAGAATGAAAAACTGTTTTTT
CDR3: CASSRAYRTENEKLFF

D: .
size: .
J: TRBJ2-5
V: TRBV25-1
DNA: TGTGCCAGCAGTGAAGGCGGGTATTTCACCCAGTACTTC
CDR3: CASSEGGYFTQYF

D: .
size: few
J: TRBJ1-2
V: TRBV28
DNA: TGTGCCAGCAGTGTCGCCAGTTCTAACTATGGCTACACCTTC
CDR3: CASSVASSNYGYTF

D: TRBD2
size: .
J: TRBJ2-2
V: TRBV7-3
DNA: TGTGCCAGCAGCTTACTAGCGGGGGCCTTCACCGGGGAGCTGTTTTTT
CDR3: CASSLLAGAFTGELFF

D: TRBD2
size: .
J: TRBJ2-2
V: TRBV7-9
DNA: TGTGCCAGCAGCTCCCGACTAGCGGGTTCGAACACCGGGGAGCTGTTTTTT
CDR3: CASSSRLAGSNTGELFF

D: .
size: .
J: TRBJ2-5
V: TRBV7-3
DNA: TGTGCCAGCAGCCTTAACAGTCAAGAGACCCAGTACTTC
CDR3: CASSLNSQETQYF